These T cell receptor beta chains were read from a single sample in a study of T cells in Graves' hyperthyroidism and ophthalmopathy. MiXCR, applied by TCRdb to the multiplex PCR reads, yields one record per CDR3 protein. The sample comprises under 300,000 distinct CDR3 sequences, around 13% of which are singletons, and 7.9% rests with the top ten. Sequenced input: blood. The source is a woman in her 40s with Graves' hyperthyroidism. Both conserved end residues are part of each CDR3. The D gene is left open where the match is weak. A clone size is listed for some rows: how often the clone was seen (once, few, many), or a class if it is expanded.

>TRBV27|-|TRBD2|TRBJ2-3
TGTGCCAGCAGTTTATTCCTAGCGGGAGTGACCACAGATACGCAGTATTTT
CASSLFLAGVTTDTQYF
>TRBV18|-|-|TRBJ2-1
TGTGCCAGCTCACCCGCCCTCGACAATGAGCAGTTCTTC
CASSPALDNEQFF
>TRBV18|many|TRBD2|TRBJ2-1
TGTGCCAGCTCACAGTCGGGGGGGAATGAGCAGTTCTTC
CASSQSGGNEQFF
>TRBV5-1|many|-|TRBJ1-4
TGCGCCAGCAGCTTGGATTACAGGGTAGGAGAAAAACTGTTTTTT
CASSLDYRVGEKLFF
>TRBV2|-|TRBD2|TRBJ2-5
TGTGCCAGCGAAGGGACTAGCGGGAGAATCGGAGAGACCCAGTACTTC
CASEGTSGRIGETQYF
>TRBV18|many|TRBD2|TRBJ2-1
TGTGCCAGCTCACCTTCTAGCGGGAGCTACAATGAGCAGTTCTTC
CASSPSSGSYNEQFF
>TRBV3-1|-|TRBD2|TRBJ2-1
TGTGCCAGCAGCCCGGGACTAGCGGGAGCCAGAAATGAGCAGTTCTTC
CASSPGLAGARNEQFF
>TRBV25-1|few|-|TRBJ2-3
TGTGCCAGCAGCGCCCCGACAGGCCTTGTGGATACGCAGTATTTT
CASSAPTGLVDTQYF
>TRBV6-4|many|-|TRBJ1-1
TGTGCCAGCCTGATATCGGGACGAGACACTGAAGCTTTCTTT
CASLISGRDTEAFF
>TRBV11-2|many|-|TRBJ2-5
TGTGCCAGCAGCTTAGATACGCAGATTGGGGCCCAGTACTTC
CASSLDTQIGAQYF
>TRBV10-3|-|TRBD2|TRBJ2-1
TGTGCCATCAGTGAGTCGACTCCTAGCGGGTACAATGAGCAGTTCTTC
CAISESTPSGYNEQFF
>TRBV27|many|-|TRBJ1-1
TGTGCCAGCAGCCCTACCCCCCTTGGTAGCACTGAAGCTTTCTTT
CASSPTPLGSTEAFF
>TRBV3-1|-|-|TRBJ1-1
TGTGCCAGCAGACAGCGGGACACGGTGAACACTGAAGCTTTCTTT
CASRQRDTVNTEAFF
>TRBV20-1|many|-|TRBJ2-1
TGCAGTGCTATAGCCGGGAGATCGTACAATGAGCAGTTCTTC
CSAIAGRSYNEQFF
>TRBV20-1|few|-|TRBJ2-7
TGCAGTGCTAGAGATCCCTGGAACGAGCAGTACTTC
CSARDPWNEQYF
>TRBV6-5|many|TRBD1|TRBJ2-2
TGTGCCAGCAGTTACGGGCTGGGACAGGGGATGACCGGGGAGCTGTTTTTT
CASSYGLGQGMTGELFF
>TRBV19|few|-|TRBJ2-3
TGTGCCAGTAAGGCGTTTAGCGGAAACACAGATACGCAGTATTTT
CASKAFSGNTDTQYF
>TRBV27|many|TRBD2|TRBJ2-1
TGTGCCAGCAGTTCACCGACCCAAATAGCGGGAGGGGCTGAGCAGTTCTTC
CASSSPTQIAGGAEQFF
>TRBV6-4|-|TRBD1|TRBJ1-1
TGTGCCAGCAGCCACCCACAGGGGTGCATCGCTGAAGCTTTCTTT
CASSHPQGCIAEAFF
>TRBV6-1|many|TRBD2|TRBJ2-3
TGTGCCAGCAGTCAAGAAGCGGGAGGGACAGATACGCAGTATTTT
CASSQEAGGTDTQYF
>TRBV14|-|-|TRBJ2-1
TGTGCCAGCAAACGACAGGGAGGCTACAATGAGCAGTTCTTC
CASKRQGGYNEQFF
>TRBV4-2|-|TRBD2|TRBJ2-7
TGTGCCAGCAGCCAAGACCTAGCGGGGGCTTTGGAGCAGTACTTC
CASSQDLAGALEQYF
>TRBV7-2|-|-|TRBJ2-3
TGTGCCAGCAGCAAAGAGATTGGGTGGAGTGTCAGCACAGATACGCAGTATTTT
CASSKEIGWSVSTDTQYF
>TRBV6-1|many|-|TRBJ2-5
TGTGCCAGCAGCAGGTGGAGTGGGGAGACCCAGTACTTC
CASSRWSGETQYF
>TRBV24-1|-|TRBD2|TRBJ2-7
TGTGCCACCTATCTCGGCGGGAGAGGTTACGAGCAGTACTTC
CATYLGGRGYEQYF
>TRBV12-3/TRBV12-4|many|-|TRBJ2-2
TGTGCCAGCAGTCCCTCGGTTAGCGGCACCGGGGAGCTGTTTTTT
CASSPSVSGTGELFF
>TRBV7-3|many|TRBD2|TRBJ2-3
TGTGCCAGCAGCCTCATAGGGACTAGCGGGAGTGGCGCAGATACGCAGTATTTT
CASSLIGTSGSGADTQYF
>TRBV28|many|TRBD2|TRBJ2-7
TGTGCCAGCATTAAACCGGGACTAGCGGCCTACGAGCAGTACTTC
CASIKPGLAAYEQYF
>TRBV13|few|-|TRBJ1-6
TGTGCCACAAAGAGGGATTCACCCCTCCACTTT
CATKRDSPLHF
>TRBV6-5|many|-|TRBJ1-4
TGTGCCAGCAGTTACTCGGAATTCGCGTCCACTAATGAAAAACTGTTTTTT
CASSYSEFASTNEKLFF
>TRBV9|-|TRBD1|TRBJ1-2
TGTGCCAGCAGCGTAGACCCGGGACAGGCCCACTATGGCTACACCTTC
CASSVDPGQAHYGYTF
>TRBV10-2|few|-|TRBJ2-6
TGCGCCAGCGGGCCCACAGGGACTGGGGCCAACGTCCTGACTTTC
CASGPTGTGANVLTF
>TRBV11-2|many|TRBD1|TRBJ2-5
TGTGCCAGCAGCTTGGGCCAGGGGGCCGCCGGGGAGACCCAGTACTTC
CASSLGQGAAGETQYF
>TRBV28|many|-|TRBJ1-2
TGTGCCAGCAGTGGACCCCAACTCTATGGCTACACCTTC
CASSGPQLYGYTF
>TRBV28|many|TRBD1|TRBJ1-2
TGTGCCAGCAGTCAAGGTTTGGGCTGGGGGACAGATGGCTACACCTTC
CASSQGLGWGTDGYTF
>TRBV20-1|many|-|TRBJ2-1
TGCAGTGCCTTGCTAGGCGATGAGCAGTTCTTC
CSALLGDEQFF
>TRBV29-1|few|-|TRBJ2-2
TGCAGCGTTGGGACATACACCGGGGAGCTGTTTTTT
CSVGTYTGELFF
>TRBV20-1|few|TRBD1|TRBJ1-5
TGCAGTGCGCGACAGGGGCTGGGCAATCAGCCCCAGCATTTT
CSARQGLGNQPQHF
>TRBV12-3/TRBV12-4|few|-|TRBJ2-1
TGTGCCAGCAGCAATATAGGGTCGAGTGAGCAGTTCTTC
CASSNIGSSEQFF
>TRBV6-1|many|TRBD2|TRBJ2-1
TGTGCCAGCAGAGGGACTAGCCAAAGGCCCAATGAGCAGTTCTTC
CASRGTSQRPNEQFF
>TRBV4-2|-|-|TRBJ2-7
TGTGCCAGCAGCCAAGCGGGAGATGGCTACGAGCAGTACTTC
CASSQAGDGYEQYF
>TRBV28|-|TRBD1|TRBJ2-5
TGTGCCAGCAGTTTGAGCCGGACAGGGGCGGGGGAGACCCAGTACTTC
CASSLSRTGAGETQYF
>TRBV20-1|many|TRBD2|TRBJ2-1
TGCAGTGCTAGAGCCCTGGGAGCGGGAGGGTTTAACAATGAGCAGTTCTTC
CSARALGAGGFNNEQFF
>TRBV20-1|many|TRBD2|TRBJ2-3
TGCAGTGCTAGACTAGCGGGAGGGGCAGATACGCAGTATTTT
CSARLAGGADTQYF
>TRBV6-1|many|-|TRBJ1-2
TGTGCCAGCAGTGATCGGGGGAAGGATGGCTACACCTTC
CASSDRGKDGYTF
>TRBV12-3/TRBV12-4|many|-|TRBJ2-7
TGTGCCAGCAGTTTCCTATCGACAGTCCCTTACGAGCAGTACTTC
CASSFLSTVPYEQYF
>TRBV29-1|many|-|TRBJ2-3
TGCAGCGTTGAAGATTGGGCAGGAAGCACAGATACGCAGTATTTT
CSVEDWAGSTDTQYF
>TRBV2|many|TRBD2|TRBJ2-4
TGTGCCAGCACCTATAGCGGGAGGAGTAGCATTCAGTACTTC
CASTYSGRSSIQYF
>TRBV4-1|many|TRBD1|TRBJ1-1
TGCGCCAGCAGCCAAGGACAGGGGTTCGCTGAAGCTTTCTTT
CASSQGQGFAEAFF
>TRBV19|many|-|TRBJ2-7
TGTGCCAGTAGTACATCCTTCCGGCAAACCTACGAGCAGTACTTC
CASSTSFRQTYEQYF
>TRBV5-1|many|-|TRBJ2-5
TGCGCCAGCAGCTTTTTGGGGGCCGGAGAGACCCAGTACTTC
CASSFLGAGETQYF
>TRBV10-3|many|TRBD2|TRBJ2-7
TGTGCCATCAGCTCTAGCGGGAGTGGCCTCGAGCAGTACTTC
CAISSSGSGLEQYF
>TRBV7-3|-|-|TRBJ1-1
TGTGCCAGCAGCTTAGGGGGGTCGAACACTGAAGCTTTCTTT
CASSLGGSNTEAFF
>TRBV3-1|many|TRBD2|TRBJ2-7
TGTGCCAGCAGCCTTCGGGGGAGGGTTCCCCACGAGCAGTACTTC
CASSLRGRVPHEQYF
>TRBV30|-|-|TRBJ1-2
TGTGCCTGGGGCGATGGGCGGCTCTATGGCTACACCTTC
CAWGDGRLYGYTF
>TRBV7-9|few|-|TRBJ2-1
TGTGCCAGCAGCTTAGCCCCCAGGGAGGGGGCCCCCGGCTCCTACAATGAGCAGTTCTTC
CASSLAPREGAPGSYNEQFF
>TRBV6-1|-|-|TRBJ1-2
TGTGCCAGCACGAGGGGGTTTGGCTACACCTTC
CASTRGFGYTF
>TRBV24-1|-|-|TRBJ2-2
TGTGCCACCAGTGATTTCGGCAGGGACACCGGGGAGCTGTTTTTT
CATSDFGRDTGELFF
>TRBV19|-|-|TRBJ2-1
TGTGCCAGTAGTCATGGGCAAAATGAGCAGTTCTTC
CASSHGQNEQFF